The 21 T cell receptor beta chains given below trace back to one sample, sequenced in a study of T cell clusters in autoimmune cytopenias. Some 40,000 genome equivalents of blood DNA were amplified for TRB. One tube held mixed TRB-A and TRB-B primer pools for touch-down PCR. TCRdb re-called the multiplex PCR reads; every CDR3 protein appears as one record, without DNA. The sample's table shows 6,500 to 8,000 distinct CDR3 sequences. The same data also contributed to another study, on T cell repertoires in aging, cancer and after chemotherapy.

Sequenced input: peripheral blood. These receptors were taken from a human donor in good health.

J is TRBJ2-3 and V is TRBV19; lacking DNA, the TRBD2 call made by TCRdb goes unchecked. The germline CDR1 and CDR2 sequences are LNHDA and SQIVND (reference sequence). CDR3 size: 16 residues. This CDR3 reads CASSQVSGGATGTQYF.

J is TRBJ1-2 and V is TRBV6-1. CDR3 length: 14 amino acids. CDR1 MNHNS and CDR2 SASEGT come from the germline V gene. CDR3 sequence: CASSERPASYGYTF.

V gene TRBV6-6 combines with J gene TRBJ1-1; TCRdb indicates TRBD1, and absent DNA this call remains unverified. Germline CDR1 MNHNY, CDR2 SVGAGI (reference sequence). This CDR3 comprises 15 residues. The CDR3 sequence: CASSERGHPNTEAFF.

J is TRBJ2-3 and V is TRBV30; TCRdb returns TRBD2, unconfirmable since there is no DNA. The CDR3 runs 16 residues. From germline, CDR1 is GTSNPN and CDR2 SVGIG (reference sequence). The CDR3 sequence is CAWRYSGELRVDTQYF.

This chain connects TRBV19 to TRBJ1-5; TCRdb gives TRBD1 as the D gene, but with no DNA this cannot be confirmed. The germline V gene encodes CDR1 LNHDA and CDR2 SQIVND (reference sequence). The CDR3 spans 14 residues. CDR3 amino acids: CASSKYRGGQPQHF.

The chain has TRBV10-3 and TRBJ2-1; TCRdb outputs TRBD2, but without DNA this stays unchecked. CDR3 length: 13 residues. Germline V gene sequence: CDR1 ENHRY, CDR2 SYGVKD. The CDR3 sequence: CAIRGLAEYEQFF.

The chain couples TRBV19 to TRBJ1-1; the TCRdb D gene call, TRBD1, has no DNA to confirm it. The germline gives CDR1 LNHDA, CDR2 SQIVND (reference sequence). The CDR3 length is 15 residues. CDR3 protein: CASSRLGQGLPEAFF.

This clonotype shows up as medium-sized (0.01 to 0.1%) by frequency. The chain combines TRBV6-1 with TRBJ2-3; TCRdb proposes TRBD1, but this gene call is untestable without DNA. This CDR3 region has 13 residues. Per the germline V gene, CDR1 is MNHNS and CDR2 is SASEGT. The CDR3 here is CASRDRVTDTQYF.

This clonotype counts as medium-sized by frequency. The V and J genes are TRBV19 and TRBJ2-2. Germline assignment: CDR1 LNHDA and CDR2 SQIVND (reference sequence). The CDR3 extends over 15 amino acids. CDR3 in amino acids: CASSTTDVNTGELFF.

In terms of frequency, this clonotype is medium-sized. The chain joins TRBV29-1 to TRBJ2-5. This CDR3 is built from 13 residues. The germline gives CDR1 SQVTM, CDR2 ANQGSEA. CDR3 in amino acids: CSVGGLYQETQYF. The full variable domain, completed using reference TRBV29-1 and TRBJ2-5, is SAVISQKPSRDICQRGTSLTIQCQVDSQVTMMFWYRQQPGQSLTLIATANQGSEATYESGFVIDKFPISRPNLTFSTLTVSNMSPEDSSIYLCSVGGLYQETQYFGPGTRLLVL.

This clonotype is classed as medium-sized by frequency. The V gene is TRBV6-1, the J gene TRBJ2-3; without DNA, the TCRdb call of TRBD2 cannot be checked. The CDR3 runs 16 residues. Germline CDR1 is MNHNS and CDR2 is SASEGT. The CDR3 loop reads CASSEAGEGPTDTQYF.

This clonotype registers medium-sized by frequency. The chain links TRBV6-5 to TRBJ2-5; without DNA, the TCRdb call of TRBD2 cannot be checked. Germline loops: CDR1 MNHEY, CDR2 SVGAGI. The CDR3 runs 16 residues. CDR3 in amino acids: CASSGEIAGGLETQYF.

This clonotype counts as medium-sized (0.01 to 0.1%) by frequency. This chain uses TRBV12-3 or TRBV12-4 with TRBJ2-5. CDR3 length: 11 residues. CDR3 sequence reads: CASSSTETQYF.

This rearrangement joins TRBV5-1 to TRBJ1-4; TCRdb designates TRBD1, a call that cannot be tested without DNA. The CDR3 loop spans 16 amino acids. Germline CDR1 reads SGHRS; CDR2 reads YFSETQ. This CDR3 is CASSLAVGVSNEKLFF.

This chain's CDR3 is CAISEASGSIGNEQFF. This chain joins TRBV10-3 and TRBJ2-1; there is no DNA to check the TCRdb D call of TRBD2. Germline CDR1 ENHRY, CDR2 SYGVKD. The CDR3 loop spans 16 amino acids.

The J gene is TRBJ2-3, the V gene TRBV19; the D call from TCRdb, TRBD2, cannot be confirmed without DNA. The CDR3 runs to 17 residues. CDR1 LNHDA and CDR2 SQIVND come from the germline V gene (reference sequence). This CDR3 reads CASSLQTGTRVPDTQYF.

This clonotype is medium-sized by frequency. This chain links TRBV29-1 with TRBJ1-1. CDR1 is SQVTM and CDR2 is ANQGSEA in the germline V gene. CDR3 size: 14 residues. CDR3 amino acids: CSVEIDGLNTEAFF.

This clonotype is classed as medium-sized by frequency. The genes are TRBV6-5 and TRBJ2-6; the TCRdb D gene call, TRBD1, has no DNA to confirm it. This CDR3 has 13 residues. The germline gives CDR1 MNHEY, CDR2 SVGAGI. The CDR3 reads CASSKGWANVLTF.

CDR3 sequence reads: CASSLRIDRFASEAFF. The J gene is TRBJ1-1, the V gene TRBV6-5; the TCRdb D gene call, TRBD1, has no DNA to confirm it. Germline V gives CDR1 MNHEY, CDR2 SVGAGI. CDR3 length equals 16 residues.

The rearrangement links TRBV12-3 or TRBV12-4 to TRBJ1-1. There are 14 residues in the CDR3. The CDR3 protein is CASSLITLNTEAFF.

Its frequency marks this clonotype as medium-sized. This rearrangement joins TRBV29-1 to TRBJ2-6; lacking DNA, the TRBD1 call made by TCRdb goes unchecked. Looked up from germline, CDR1 is SQVTM and CDR2 is ANQGSEA. The CDR3 totals 15 residues. The CDR3 spells CSVRQGASGANVLTF.